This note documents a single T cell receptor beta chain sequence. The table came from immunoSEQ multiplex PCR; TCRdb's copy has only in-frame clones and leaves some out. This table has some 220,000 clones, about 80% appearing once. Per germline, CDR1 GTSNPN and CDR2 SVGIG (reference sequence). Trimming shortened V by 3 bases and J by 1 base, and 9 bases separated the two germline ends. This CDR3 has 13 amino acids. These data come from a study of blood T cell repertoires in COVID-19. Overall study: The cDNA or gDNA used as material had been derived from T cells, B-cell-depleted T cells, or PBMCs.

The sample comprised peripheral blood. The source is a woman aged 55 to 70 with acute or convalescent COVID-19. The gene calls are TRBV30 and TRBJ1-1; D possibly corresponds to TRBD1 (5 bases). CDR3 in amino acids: CAWSRQKNTEAFF. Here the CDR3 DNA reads TGTGCCTGGAGCCGACAGAAGAACACTGAAGCTTTCTTT.